This TCR beta chain emerged from a study of shared clonotypes between healthy human individuals. Study-level results: As a rule, naive subsets had a larger estimated richness than memory subsets.

About this clone: What it recognizes is unknown.

Germline V gene lookup returns CDR1 SGHDT and CDR2 YYEEEE. The ends lost 0 bases at V and 5 bases at J; junction bases unmatched: 15. The CDR3 is 18 amino acids. TCRdb keeps only in-frame clones here, not all; method: immunoSEQ multiplex PCR. This sample has fewer than 1.8 million clones; approximately 98.5% occur once, and the top ten carry about 0.4%. The clonotype originates from a man aged 30 to 39 in good health. Material: naive CD4+ T cells sorted from blood. Subset given: CD45RA+ positively selected. V and J are TRBV5-6 and TRBJ2-7, with 9 bases fitting TRBD1. CDR3 nucleotides: TGTGCCAGCAGCTTGGCCGGGACAGGGAAATTTACTGTCAACGAGCAGTACTTC. It codes for CASSLAGTGKFTVNEQYF.